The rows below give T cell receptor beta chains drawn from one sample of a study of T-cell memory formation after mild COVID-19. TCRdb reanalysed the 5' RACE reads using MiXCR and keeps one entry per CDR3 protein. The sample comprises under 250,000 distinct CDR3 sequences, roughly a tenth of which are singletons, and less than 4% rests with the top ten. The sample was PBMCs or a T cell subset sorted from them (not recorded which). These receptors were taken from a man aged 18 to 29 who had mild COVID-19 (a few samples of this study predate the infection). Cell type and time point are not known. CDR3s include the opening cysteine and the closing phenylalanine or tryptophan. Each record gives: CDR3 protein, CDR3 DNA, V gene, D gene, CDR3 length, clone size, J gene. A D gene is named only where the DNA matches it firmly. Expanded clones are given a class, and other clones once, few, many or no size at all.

CASSPTGFTGELFF TGTGCCAGCAGCCCGACAGGATTCACCGGGGAGCTGTTTTTT TRBV3-1 . 14 many TRBJ2-2
CASTPQGNTIYF TGTGCCAGCACCCCACAGGGAAACACCATATATTTT TRBV12-3/TRBV12-4 . 12 few TRBJ1-3
CASSPRLTGSTPRAEAFF TGTGCCAGCAGCCCCCGATTGACAGGATCAACACCGAGGGCTGAAGCTTTCTTT TRBV5-6 . 18 . TRBJ1-1
CASSYESGAEAFF TGTGCCAGCAGTTACGAATCGGGGGCTGAAGCTTTCTTT TRBV6-2/TRBV6-3 . 13 . TRBJ1-1
CASSFTGRNQPQHF TGTGCCAGCAGCTTTACAGGAAGGAATCAGCCCCAGCATTTT TRBV7-9 . 14 few TRBJ1-5
CASSGLAFTGPGEQFF TGTGCCAGCAGTGGATTAGCCTTCACAGGGCCAGGGGAGCAGTTCTTC TRBV2 . 16 . TRBJ2-1
CASSDYSYGYTF TGTGCCAGCAGTGACTACAGTTATGGCTACACCTTC TRBV6-5 . 12 . TRBJ1-2
CASSIIGGYVGELFF TGTGCCAGCTCCATCATTGGGGGGTACGTCGGGGAGCTGTTTTTT TRBV7-3 . 15 few TRBJ2-2
CAGRGNSYNSPLHF TGTGCCGGGAGGGGAAACTCCTATAATTCACCCCTCCACTTT TRBV30 . 14 . TRBJ1-6
CASRTRGFNTDTQYF TGTGCCAGCAGGACGAGGGGGTTTAACACAGATACGCAGTATTTT TRBV6-2/TRBV6-3 . 15 . TRBJ2-3
CASSFLDGNSPLHF TGTGCCAGCAGTTTCCTGGACGGAAATTCACCCCTCCACTTT TRBV12-3/TRBV12-4 . 14 . TRBJ1-6
CASSLSQLRSQYF TGTGCCAGCAGCTTATCCCAGCTAAGGTCCCAGTACTTC TRBV7-2 . 13 many TRBJ2-5
CASGDLNLDTQYF TGTGCCAGCGGCGATTTGAATCTAGATACGCAGTATTTT TRBV6-5 . 13 . TRBJ2-3
CSAIPGRGEQFF TGCAGTGCTATCCCCGGGCGTGGTGAGCAGTTCTTC TRBV20-1 . 12 few TRBJ2-1
CASSSRVYEQYF TGTGCCAGCAGCTCCAGGGTTTACGAGCAGTACTTC TRBV11-2 . 12 many TRBJ2-7
CASSLRDRGWGTEAFF TGTGCCAGCAGTTTAAGGGACAGGGGTTGGGGCACTGAAGCTTTCTTT TRBV12-3/TRBV12-4 TRBD1 16 . TRBJ1-1
CSAGGTSGMNTEAFF TGCAGCGCTGGGGGGACATCCGGGATGAACACTGAAGCTTTCTTT TRBV29-1 . 15 few TRBJ1-1